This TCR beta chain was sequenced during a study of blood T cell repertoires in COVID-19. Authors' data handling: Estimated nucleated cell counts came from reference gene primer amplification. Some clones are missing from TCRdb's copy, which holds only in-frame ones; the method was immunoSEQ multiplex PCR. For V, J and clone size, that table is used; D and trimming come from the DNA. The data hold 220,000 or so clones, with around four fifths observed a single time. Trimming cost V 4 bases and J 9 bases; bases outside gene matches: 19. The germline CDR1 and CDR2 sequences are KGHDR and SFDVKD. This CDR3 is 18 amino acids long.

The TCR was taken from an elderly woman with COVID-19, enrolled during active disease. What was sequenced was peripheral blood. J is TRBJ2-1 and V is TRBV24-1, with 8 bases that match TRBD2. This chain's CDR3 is CATSDPGTRRGKISEQFF. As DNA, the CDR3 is TGTGCCACCAGTGACCCCGGGACTAGGAGAGGGAAGATTAGTGAGCAGTTCTTC.